This T cell receptor (beta chain) was captured in a study of OX40 agonist ivuxolimab in advanced cancers. Study-level information: Allowance was made for prior anti-PD-1, anti-PD-L1 or anti-CTLA-4 therapy, and about 44% had some.

Repertoires were generated with immunoSEQ multiplex PCR, while TCRdb's copy carries only in-frame clones and drops some. The profile covers around 66,000 clones, with around 85% appearing a single time and roughly 4% taken by the ten largest. In the case of this clone: As yet, its antigen is unknown.

The V end lost 3 bases, the J end lost 5 bases, and 9 bases lay between the germline ends. The germline CDR1 and CDR2 sequences are SSHAT and FNYEAQ (reference sequence). The CDR3 covers 13 residues. Whole-study findings and limits: Dose levels from 0.1 to 3.0 mg/kg saw CD4+ and CD8+ blood T cells expand clonally by week 6.

This receptor was obtained from an adult with an advanced solid tumor such as melanoma, head and neck, liver or kidney cancer. This chain joins TRBV7-7 and TRBJ2-3; D possibly matches TRBD1 or TRBD2 (5 bases each). This specimen was CD4+ or CD8+ T cells sorted from blood, taken in a trial of the OX40 agonist ivuxolimab. CDR3: CASSFGALDTQYF. The CDR3 nucleotides are TGTGCCAGCAGCTTCGGGGCTTTAGATACGCAGTATTTT. The variable domain in full, with the rest retrieved from reference TRBV7-7 and TRBJ2-3, is GAGVSQSPRYKVTKRGQDVTLRCDPISSHATLYWYQQALGQGPEFLTYFNYEAQPDKSGLPSDRFSAERPEGSISTLTIQRTEQRDSAMYRCASSFGALDTQYFGPGTRLTVL.